This T cell receptor (beta chain) was found in a study of cytomegalovirus exposure and HLA in healthy donors. V was clipped by 3 bases and J by 8 bases, with 13 bases between them. The CDR3 has 13 residues. Germline V lookup: CDR1 MNHNS, CDR2 SASEGT. Primers: 60 Vbeta forward and 13 Jbeta reverse. Sequenced by immunoSEQ multiplex PCR; TCRdb stores in-frame clones only, minus some. Reported are roughly 64,000 clones; the ten largest clones contain 3.6%. V is TRBV6-1 and J is TRBJ1-1; no firm D call. Sequencing used PBMCs. The sequence was collected from a woman under 30 in good health and CMV-seronegative. CDR3 amino acids: CASSESSSLEAFF. In nucleotides, the CDR3 is TGTGCCAGCAGTGAGAGCTCCTCACTAGAAGCTTTCTTT.